A selection of T cell receptor beta chains follows, all from one sample in a study of tumor-infiltrating lymphocytes in primary liver carcinoma. TCRdb fed the multiplex PCR reads into MiXCR, producing one record per CDR3 protein. Of about 200,000 distinct CDR3 sequences in the sample, less than 75% were seen once. Sequences were obtained from peripheral blood. The receptors were gathered from an older woman with primary liver carcinoma and hepatitis B virus infection. The CDR3 runs from the conserved cysteine through the conserved F or W. The order of the fields is D gene, clone size, V gene, J gene, CDR3 protein, CDR3 DNA. D genes are given only for firm matches. Where a row states a size, it is once, few, many or the class of an expanded clone; other rows omit it.

TRBD1,NA,TRBV12-3/TRBV12-4,TRBJ2-2,CSSSTRQGLIGELFF,TGTTCAAGCAGTACCCGACAGGGCCTAATCGGGGAGCTGTTTTTT
TRBD2,many,TRBV11-2,TRBJ2-2,CASSSWTWAGGAGELFF,TGTGCCAGCAGCTCATGGACGTGGGCGGGAGGTGCCGGGGAGCTGTTTTTT
TRBD1,NA,TRBV29-1,TRBJ2-1,CSADRYNEQFF,TGCAGCGCGGACAGGTATAATGAGCAGTTCTTC
NA,many,TRBV5-6,TRBJ2-7,CASSPQGMASYEQYF,TGTGCCAGCAGCCCGCAAGGGATGGCGTCCTACGAGCAGTACTTC
NA,NA,TRBV2,TRBJ2-7,CASSVSRNEQYF,TGTGCCAGCAGTGTGAGTAGGAATGAGCAGTACTTC
NA,NA,TRBV5-4,TRBJ2-1,CTSGRDGYEQFF,TGTACCAGCGGCCGAGATGGGTATGAGCAGTTCTTC
TRBD1,few,TRBV6-1,TRBJ1-2,CASSVRTGGNYGYTF,TGTGCCAGCAGTGTACGGACAGGGGGCAACTATGGCTACACCTTC
NA,NA,TRBV6-5,TRBJ2-1,CASNSVGGISKKNSGEQFF,TGTGCCAGCAATTCCGTAGGGGGGATCTCTAAAAAAAACTCGGGGGAGCAGTTCTTC
TRBD1,once,TRBV6-1,TRBJ1-6,CASTYKGRGQANSPLHF,TGTGCCAGCACCTACAAAGGAAGGGGGCAGGCTAATTCACCCCTCCACTTT
NA,NA,TRBV11-2,TRBJ1-1,CTSSSPPSTEAFF,TGTACCAGTAGCTCACCCCCAAGTACTGAAGCTTTCTTT
NA,NA,TRBV11-2,TRBJ1-4,CASSRWSKKLFF,TGCGCCAGCAGCCGGTGGAGTAAAAAACTGTTTTTT
NA,NA,TRBV10-2,TRBJ1-5,CASSPIVRGPFVVGNQPQHF,TGCGCCAGCAGCCCGATAGTACGGGGGCCTTTCGTTGTAGGCAATCAGCCCCAGCATTTT
TRBD1,NA,TRBV4-1,TRBJ2-7,CTSSWSGQESGYGQYF,TGCACCAGCTCGTGGAGTGGACAGGAGTCCGGGTACGGGCAGTACTTC
NA,NA,TRBV6-1,TRBJ1-1,CASSEMGVSTDAFF,TGTGCCAGCAGTGAAATGGGGGTTAGCACCGATGCTTTCTTT
NA,NA,TRBV24-1,TRBJ2-1,CVTSDRTGMTYNEQFF,TGTGTCACCAGTGATCGGACGGGGATGACTTACAATGAGCAGTTCTTC
NA,NA,TRBV14,TRBJ2-1,CVSSQVGKDYYNEQFF,TGTGTCAGCAGCCAAGTCGGGAAGGACTACTACAATGAGCAGTTCTTC
TRBD2,many,TRBV12-3/TRBV12-4,TRBJ2-7,CASSFRLAGAYEQYF,TGTGCCAGCAGTTTCCGACTAGCGGGCGCCTACGAGCAGTACTTC
TRBD2,once,TRBV11-3,TRBJ2-1,CASRLPAGGINEQFF,TGTGCCAGCAGGTTACCAGCGGGAGGTATCAATGAGCAGTTCTTC
TRBD2,few,TRBV28,TRBJ2-7,CASSLEGRGGSYEQYF,TGTGCCAGCAGTTTAGAGGGTCGGGGGGGCTCCTACGAGCAGTACTTC
NA,NA,TRBV29-1,TRBJ2-3,CIVDGGGTDTQYF,TGCATCGTTGACGGTGGAGGCACAGACACGCAGTATTTT
NA,many,TRBV6-2/TRBV6-3,TRBJ1-1,CASSYAGWNTEAFF,TGTGCCAGCAGTTACGCAGGGTGGAACACTGAAGCTTTCTTT
TRBD1,NA,TRBV28,TRBJ1-5,CASSSRPGTVLGNQPQHF,TGTGCCAGCAGTTCCCGTCCCGGGACAGTGTTGGGCAATCAGCCCCAGCATTTT
NA,NA,TRBV10-3,TRBJ2-2,CAISESTPPTGELFF,TGTGCCATCAGTGAGTCTACCCCCCCCACCGGGGAGCTGTTTTTT
NA,NA,TRBV5-1,TRBJ2-7,CASSFGSSGPYEQYF,TGCGCCAGCAGCTTCGGGAGTAGCGGCCCCTACGAGCAGTACTTC
NA,few,TRBV7-9,TRBJ1-4,CASSALTASNEKLFF,TGTGCCAGCAGCGCTTTGACAGCCTCTAATGAAAAACTGTTTTTT
TRBD2,many,TRBV29-1,TRBJ2-7,CSVNYRLAGTYEQYF,TGCAGCGTTAACTACAGACTAGCGGGGACCTACGAGCAGTACTTC
TRBD2,NA,TRBV29-1,TRBJ2-1,CSVVGGRGSYNDQFF,TGCAGCGTCGTGGGCGGGAGGGGCTCCTACAATGACCAGTTCTTC
NA,NA,TRBV6-2/TRBV6-3,TRBJ2-7,CASCYEVPYEQYF,TGTGCCAGTTGTTACGAGGTACCCTACGAGCAGTACTTC
NA,NA,TRBV5-6,TRBJ1-5,CASSARESSNQPQHF,TGTGCCAGCAGCGCCAGGGAGTCGAGCAATCAGCCCCAGCATTTT
NA,NA,TRBV10-3,TRBJ1-1,CIISYGRSNTEAFF,TGTATCATCAGTTATGGACGTTCGAACACTGAAGCTTTCTTT
NA,NA,TRBV24-1,TRBJ2-7,CATSDPWRGDYEQYF,TGTGCCACCAGTGATCCCTGGCGAGGGGACTACGAGCAGTACTTC
NA,NA,TRBV29-1,TRBJ2-1,CSVHQSGWYNEQFF,TGTAGCGTTCATCAGTCCGGGTGGTACAATGAGCAGTTCTTC
TRBD2,NA,TRBV10-3,TRBJ2-1,CAISEWGLAGGTNYNEQSF,TGTGCCATCAGTGAGTGGGGACTAGCGGGAGGGACGAATTACAATGAGCAGTCCTTC
NA,few,TRBV24-1,TRBJ2-1,CATSDIGEAYNEQFF,TGTGCCACCAGTGATATCGGAGAGGCTTACAATGAGCAGTTCTTC
TRBD2,many,TRBV4-1,TRBJ2-4,CASSQVAGANIQYF,TGCGCCAGCAGCCAGGTAGCGGGGGCGAACATTCAGTACTTC
NA,NA,TRBV6-4,TRBJ1-1,CASPYVEAFF,TGTGCCAGTCCCTACGTTGAAGCTTTCTTT
NA,NA,TRBV18,TRBJ2-1,CASSSDRNNEQFF,TGTGCCAGCTCAAGCGACAGGAACAATGAGCAGTTCTTC
NA,many,TRBV10-3,TRBJ2-1,CAIKGSSGDYNEQFF,TGTGCCATCAAGGGCTCCTCGGGGGATTACAATGAGCAGTTCTTC
TRBD1,NA,TRBV5-5,TRBJ1-2,CASSRGVTGTNYGYTF,TGTGCCAGCAGCCGCGGTGTGACAGGGACTAACTATGGCTACACCTTC
NA,NA,TRBV12-5,TRBJ1-1,CASGFWQGGTREVFF,TGTGCTAGTGGTTTCTGGCAGGGAGGGACCCGTGAAGTTTTCTTT
NA,few,TRBV5-4,TRBJ2-4,CASSLKGNIQYF,TGTGCCAGCAGCTTAAAAGGAAACATTCAGTACTTC
NA,many,TRBV11-1,TRBJ2-2,CASSLLPNTGELFF,TGTGCCAGCAGCTTACTGCCGAACACCGGGGAGCTGTTTTTT